This T cell receptor beta chain was captured by sequencing in a study of control samples from healthy donors and cancer patients. Germline CDR1 is SGHVS and CDR2 is FQNEAQ. The CDR3 has 16 residues. J gave up 9 bases and V 1 base, and 10 bases lay outside the gene matches. Sequencing was performed with immunoSEQ multiplex PCR; in TCRdb, only in-frame clones are kept and a portion is missing. The data contain 50,000 or so clones, about 80% of them seen just once; the ten biggest clones take up roughly a tenth. The specimen was blood. The TCR was taken from a man aged 70 or older in good health. The chain carries TRBV7-8 and TRBJ2-1, with 9 bases lining up with TRBD2. CDR3 sequence: CASSLVAGVEAGEQFF. The CDR3 nucleotides read TGTGCCAGCAGCTTAGTAGCGGGGGTCGAGGCTGGTGAGCAGTTCTTC.